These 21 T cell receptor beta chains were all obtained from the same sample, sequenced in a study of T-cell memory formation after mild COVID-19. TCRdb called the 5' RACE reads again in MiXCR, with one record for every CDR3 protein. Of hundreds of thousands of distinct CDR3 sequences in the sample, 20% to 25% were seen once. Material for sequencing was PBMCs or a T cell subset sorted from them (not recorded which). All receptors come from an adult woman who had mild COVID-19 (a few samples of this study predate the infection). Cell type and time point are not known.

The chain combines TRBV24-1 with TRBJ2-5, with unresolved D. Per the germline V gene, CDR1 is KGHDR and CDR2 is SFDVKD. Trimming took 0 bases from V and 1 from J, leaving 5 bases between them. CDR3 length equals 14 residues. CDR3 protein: CATSDLTVQETQYF. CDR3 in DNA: TGTGCCACCAGTGATTTGACAGTCCAAGAGACCCAGTACTTC.

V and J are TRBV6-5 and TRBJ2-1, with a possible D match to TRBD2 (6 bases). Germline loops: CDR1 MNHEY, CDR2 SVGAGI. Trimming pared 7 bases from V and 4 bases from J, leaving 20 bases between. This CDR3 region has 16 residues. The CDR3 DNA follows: TGTGCCAGCACCACACCCGGGACTGGACTATACAATGAGCAGTTCTTC. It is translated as CASTTPGTGLYNEQFF.

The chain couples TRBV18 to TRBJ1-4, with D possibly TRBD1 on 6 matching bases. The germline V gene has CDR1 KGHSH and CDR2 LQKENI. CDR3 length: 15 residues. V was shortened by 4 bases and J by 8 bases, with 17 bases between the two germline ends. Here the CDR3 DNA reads TGTGCCAGCTCACGGTCCGGACAGAGACGCGAAAAACTGTTTTTT. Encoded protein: CASSRSGQRREKLFF. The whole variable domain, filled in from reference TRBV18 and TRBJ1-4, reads NAGVMQNPRHLVRRRGQEARLRCSPMKGHSHVYWYRQLPEEGLKFMVYLQKENIIDESGMPKERFSAEFPKEGPSILRIQQVVRGDSAAYFCASSRSGQRREKLFFGSGTQLSVL.

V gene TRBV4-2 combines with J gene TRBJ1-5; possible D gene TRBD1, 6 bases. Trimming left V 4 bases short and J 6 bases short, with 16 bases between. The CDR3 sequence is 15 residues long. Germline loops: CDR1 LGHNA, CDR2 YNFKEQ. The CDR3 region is CASSRTQGETQPQHF. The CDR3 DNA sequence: TGTGCCAGCAGCCGAACACAGGGAGAGACTCAGCCCCAGCATTTT.

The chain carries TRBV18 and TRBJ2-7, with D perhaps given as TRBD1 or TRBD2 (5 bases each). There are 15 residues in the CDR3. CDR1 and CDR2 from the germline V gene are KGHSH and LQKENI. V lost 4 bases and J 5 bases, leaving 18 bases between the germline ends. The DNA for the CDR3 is TGTGCCAGCTCACTAACCGGGACCTCAGGCAACGAGCAGTACTTC. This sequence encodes CASSLTGTSGNEQYF.

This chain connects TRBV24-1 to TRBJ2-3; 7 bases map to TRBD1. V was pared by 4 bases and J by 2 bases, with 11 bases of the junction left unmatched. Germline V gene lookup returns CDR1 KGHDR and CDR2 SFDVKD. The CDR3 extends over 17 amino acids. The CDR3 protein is CATSERGGHRPTDTQYF. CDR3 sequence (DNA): TGTGCCACCAGTGAGCGAGGGGGCCACCGACCCACAGATACGCAGTATTTT.

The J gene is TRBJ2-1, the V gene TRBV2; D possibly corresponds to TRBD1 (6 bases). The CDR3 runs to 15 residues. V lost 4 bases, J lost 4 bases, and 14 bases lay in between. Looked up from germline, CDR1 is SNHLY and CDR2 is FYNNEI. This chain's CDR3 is CASSGQGTPYNEQFF. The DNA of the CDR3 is TGTGCCAGCAGTGGGCAGGGGACGCCGTACAATGAGCAGTTCTTC.

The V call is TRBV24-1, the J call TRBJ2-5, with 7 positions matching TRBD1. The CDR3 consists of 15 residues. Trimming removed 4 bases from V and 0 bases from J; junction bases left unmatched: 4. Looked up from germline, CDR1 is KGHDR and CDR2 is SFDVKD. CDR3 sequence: CATSELDRDQETQYF. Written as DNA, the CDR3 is TGTGCCACCAGTGAACTCGACAGGGACCAAGAGACCCAGTACTTC.

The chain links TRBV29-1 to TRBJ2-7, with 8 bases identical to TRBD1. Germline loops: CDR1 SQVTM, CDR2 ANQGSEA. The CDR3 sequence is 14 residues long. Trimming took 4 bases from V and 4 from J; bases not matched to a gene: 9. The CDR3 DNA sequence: TGCAGCGTTGGGGGGGCAGGGGGCGCGTACGAGCAGTACTTC. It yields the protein CSVGGAGGAYEQYF.

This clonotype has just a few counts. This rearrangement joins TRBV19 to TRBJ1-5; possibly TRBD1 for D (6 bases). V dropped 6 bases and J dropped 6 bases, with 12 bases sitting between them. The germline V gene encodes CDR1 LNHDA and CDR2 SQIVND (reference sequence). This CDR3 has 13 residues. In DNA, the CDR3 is TGTGCCAGTAGCGGTCGGGGGGCTCAGCCCCAGCATTTT. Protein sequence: CASSGRGAQPQHF.

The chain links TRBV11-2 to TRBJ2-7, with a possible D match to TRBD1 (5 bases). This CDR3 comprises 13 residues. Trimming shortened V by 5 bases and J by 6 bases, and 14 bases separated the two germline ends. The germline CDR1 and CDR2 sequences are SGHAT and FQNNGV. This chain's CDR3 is CASSHVGAGEQYF. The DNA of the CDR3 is TGTGCCAGCAGCCATGTAGGGGCCGGCGAGCAGTACTTC.

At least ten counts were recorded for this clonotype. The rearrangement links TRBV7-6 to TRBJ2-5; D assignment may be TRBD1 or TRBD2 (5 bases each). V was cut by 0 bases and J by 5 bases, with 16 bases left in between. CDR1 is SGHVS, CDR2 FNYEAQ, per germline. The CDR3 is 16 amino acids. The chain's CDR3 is CASSLAYGESGETQYF. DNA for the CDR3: TGTGCCAGCAGCTTAGCATATGGGGAGTCAGGGGAGACCCAGTACTTC. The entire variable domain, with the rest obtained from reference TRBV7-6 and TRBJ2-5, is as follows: GAGVSQSPRYKVTKRGQDVALRCDPISGHVSLYWYRQALGQGPEFLTYFNYEAQQDKSGLPNDRFSAERPEGSISTLTIQRTEQRDSAMYRCASSLAYGESGETQYFGPGTRLLVL.

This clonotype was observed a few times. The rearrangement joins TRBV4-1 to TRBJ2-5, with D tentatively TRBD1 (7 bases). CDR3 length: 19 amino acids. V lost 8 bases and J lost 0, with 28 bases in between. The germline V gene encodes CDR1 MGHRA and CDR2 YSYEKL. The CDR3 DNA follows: TGCGCCAGCGCTCGCGGAGGAGGGCCCGGGACAGAGTACCAAGAGACCCAGTACTTC. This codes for CASARGGGPGTEYQETQYF.

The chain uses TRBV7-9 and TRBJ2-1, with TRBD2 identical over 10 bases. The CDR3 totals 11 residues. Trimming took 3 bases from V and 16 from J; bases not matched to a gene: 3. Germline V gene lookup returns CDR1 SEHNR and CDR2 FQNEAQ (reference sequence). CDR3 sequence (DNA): TGTGCCAGCAGCTTCAGGACTAGCGGTTTCTTC. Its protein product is CASSFRTSGFF.

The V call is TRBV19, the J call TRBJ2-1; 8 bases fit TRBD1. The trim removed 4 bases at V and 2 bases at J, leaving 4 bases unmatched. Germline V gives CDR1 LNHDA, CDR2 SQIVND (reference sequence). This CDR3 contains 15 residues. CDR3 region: CASSTGGITYNEQFF. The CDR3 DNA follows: TGTGCCAGTAGTACAGGGGGCATCACCTACAATGAGCAGTTCTTC.

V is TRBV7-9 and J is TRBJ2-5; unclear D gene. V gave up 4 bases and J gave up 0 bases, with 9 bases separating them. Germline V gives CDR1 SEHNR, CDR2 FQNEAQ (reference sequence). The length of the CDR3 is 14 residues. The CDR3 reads CASSYASNQETQYF. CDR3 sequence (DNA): TGTGCCAGCAGCTACGCCAGCAACCAAGAGACCCAGTACTTC.

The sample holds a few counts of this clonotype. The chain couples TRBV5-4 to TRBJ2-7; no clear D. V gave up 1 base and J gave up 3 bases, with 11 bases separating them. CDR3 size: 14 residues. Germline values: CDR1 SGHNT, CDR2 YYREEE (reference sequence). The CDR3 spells CASSLNGLYYEQYF. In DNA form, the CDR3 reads TGTGCCAGCAGCTTGAATGGCCTGTACTACGAGCAGTACTTC. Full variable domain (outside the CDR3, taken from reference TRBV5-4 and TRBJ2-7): ETGVTQSPTHLIKTRGQQVTLRCSSQSGHNTVSWYQQALGQGPQFIFQYYREEENGRGNFPPRFSGLQFPNYSSELNVNALELDDSALYLCASSLNGLYYEQYFGPGTRLTVT.

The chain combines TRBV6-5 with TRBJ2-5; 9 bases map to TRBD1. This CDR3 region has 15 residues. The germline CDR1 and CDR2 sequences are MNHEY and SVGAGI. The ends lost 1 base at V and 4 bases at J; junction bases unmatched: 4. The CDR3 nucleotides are TGTGCCAGCAGTTACTTGGGACAGGGTGGAGAGACCCAGTACTTC. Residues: CASSYLGQGGETQYF.

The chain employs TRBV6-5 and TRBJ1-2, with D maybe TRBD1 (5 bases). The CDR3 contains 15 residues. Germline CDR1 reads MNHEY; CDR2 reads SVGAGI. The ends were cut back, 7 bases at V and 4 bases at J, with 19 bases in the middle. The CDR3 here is CASTPTVGGFYGYTF. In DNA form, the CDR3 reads TGTGCCAGCACCCCTACAGTTGGGGGATTCTATGGCTACACCTTC.

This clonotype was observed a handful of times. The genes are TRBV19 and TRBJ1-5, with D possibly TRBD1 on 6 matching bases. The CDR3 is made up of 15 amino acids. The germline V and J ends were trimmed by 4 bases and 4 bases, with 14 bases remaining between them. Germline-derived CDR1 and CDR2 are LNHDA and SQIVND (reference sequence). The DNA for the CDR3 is TGTGCCAGTAGTAACCGGGACACGAGAAATCAGCCCCAGCATTTT. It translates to CASSNRDTRNQPQHF.

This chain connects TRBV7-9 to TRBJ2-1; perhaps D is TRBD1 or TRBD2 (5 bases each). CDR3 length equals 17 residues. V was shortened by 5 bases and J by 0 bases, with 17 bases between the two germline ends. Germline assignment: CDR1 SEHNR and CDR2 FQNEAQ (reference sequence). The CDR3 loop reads CASSPRGTPGSYNEQFF. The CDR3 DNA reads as TGTGCCAGCAGCCCCCGGGGCACCCCAGGCTCCTACAATGAGCAGTTCTTC.